This passage covers 17 T cell receptor beta chains from one sample sequenced in a study of blood T cell repertoires in COVID-19. TCRdb keeps only in-frame clones here, not all; method: immunoSEQ multiplex PCR. The sample holds around 100,000 clones; over 70% are singletons and the top ten take around 10%. Sequenced input: peripheral blood. These receptor sequences come from a man older than 75 with acute or convalescent COVID-19.

The chain couples TRBV14 to TRBJ1-5; possible D gene TRBD1, 6 bases. Deletions cut 3 bases from V and 5 bases from J, with 8 bases between. CDR3 length: 13 residues. Germline values: CDR1 SGHDN, CDR2 FVKESK. The CDR3 reads CASSQTGYQPQHF. The CDR3 DNA is TGTGCCAGCAGCCAGACAGGATATCAGCCCCAGCATTTT. Looking up the rest from reference TRBV14 and TRBJ1-5 gives the full variable domain: EAGVTQFPSHSVIEKGQTVTLRCDPISGHDNLYWYRRVMGKEIKFLLHFVKESKQDESGMPNNRFLAERTGGTYSTLKVQPAELEDSGVYFCASSQTGYQPQHFGDGTRLSIL.

This clone was found a few times. The CDR3 DNA sequence: TGTGCCAGCAGCCTCCTGTCCGGCGGGAGGGGGGGCTACAATGAGCAGTTCTTC. This gives the protein CASSLLSGGRGGYNEQFF. The V call is TRBV3-1 (or the pseudogene TRBV3-2), the J call TRBJ2-1, with 9 bases fitting TRBD2. CDR1 and CDR2 from the germline V gene are LGHDT and YNNKEL (reference sequence). Trimming removed 4 bases from V and 3 bases from J; junction bases left unmatched: 13. The CDR3 totals 18 residues.

This clone was found once. The chain combines TRBV2 with TRBJ1-3, with no clear D. The CDR3 sequence is 15 residues long. V lost 8 bases to trimming and J lost 2 bases, with 16 bases between them. Germline values: CDR1 SNHLY, CDR2 FYNNEI. This CDR3 is CASARAGSPGNTIYF. The CDR3, as DNA: TGTGCCAGCGCCCGAGCGGGGTCCCCTGGAAACACCATATATTTT.

The V and J genes are TRBV6-5 and TRBJ2-7; tentative D call: TRBD2 (6 bases). The CDR3 sequence is 14 residues long. Germline V CDR1 and CDR2: MNHEY, SVGAGI. V lost 2 bases and J lost 0, with 8 bases in between. The CDR3: CASSYGGTSYEQYF. Written as DNA, the CDR3 is TGTGCCAGCAGTTACGGGGGGACCTCCTACGAGCAGTACTTC.

The chain has TRBV6-5 and TRBJ2-1, with 13 bases that match TRBD2. V shed 6 bases, J shed 7 bases, and the junction held 3 bases outside the gene matches. CDR1 is MNHEY and CDR2 is SVGAGI in the germline V gene. CDR3 length equals 14 residues. CDR3 in DNA: TGTGCCAGCAGACTAGCGGGAGGGCAGAATGAGCAGTTCTTC. The encoded protein is CASRLAGGQNEQFF.

The rearrangement links TRBV5-1 to TRBJ1-2, with TRBD1 as a possible D gene (5 bases). The germline V and J ends were trimmed by 4 bases and 2 bases, with 15 bases remaining between them. The CDR3 sequence is 15 residues long. Germline V CDR1 and CDR2: SGHRS, YFSETQ. The DNA of the CDR3 is TGCGCCAGCAGCCCGGGGGGAGGACAAAACTATGGCTACACCTTC. It is translated as CASSPGGGQNYGYTF.

V usage is TRBV5-4 and J usage is TRBJ2-5, with 10 nucleotides matching TRBD2. The CDR3 loop spans 16 amino acids. The J segment lost 1 base and the V segment lost 3 bases, leaving 6 bases of the junction unmatched. CDR1 is SGHNT and CDR2 is YYREEE in the germline V gene (reference sequence). Here the CDR3 DNA reads TGTGCCAGCAGCTCCCCACTAGCGGGGCGCCAAGAGACCCAGTACTTC. Its translation: CASSSPLAGRQETQYF.

The chain combines TRBV29-1 with TRBJ1-2; D gene unclear. The germline V and J ends were trimmed by 6 bases and 5 bases, with 16 bases remaining between them. The V gene's germline CDR1 is SQVTM and CDR2 ANQGSEA. This CDR3 has 13 residues. The CDR3 nucleotides are TGCAGCGTACCGATCGGGGATTCGTATGGCTACACCTTC. It encodes CSVPIGDSYGYTF.

The chain recombines TRBV29-1 with TRBJ1-5; tentative D call: TRBD1 (6 bases). Per the germline V gene, CDR1 is SQVTM and CDR2 is ANQGSEA. The germline V and J ends were trimmed by 8 bases and 4 bases, with 15 bases remaining between them. The CDR3 sequence is 13 residues long. Written as DNA, the CDR3 is TGCAGCTTCCGACAGGACGCTAATCAGCCCCAGCATTTT. This gives the protein CSFRQDANQPQHF.

V is TRBV20-1 and J is TRBJ2-1, with 7 bases that match TRBD2. Germline CDR1 and CDR2: DFQATT and SNEGSKA (reference sequence). CDR3 length: 12 amino acids. V lost 3 bases to trimming and J lost 12 bases; unmatched junction nucleotides: 8. CDR3 DNA: TGCAGTGCTAGTAAGCCGAGCGGGACGCAGTTCTTC. It translates to CSASKPSGTQFF.

The genes are TRBV28 and TRBJ1-6; D call uncertain. From germline, CDR1 is MDHEN and CDR2 SYDVKM. With 0 bases removed from V and 5 bases from J, the gap between germline ends came to 5 bases. This CDR3 contains 14 residues. The CDR3 sequence is CASSLWSDNSPLHF. The DNA for the CDR3 is TGTGCCAGCAGTTTATGGTCCGATAATTCACCCCTCCACTTT.

This rearrangement joins TRBV24-1 to TRBJ2-1; 9 nucleotides line up with TRBD1. From germline, CDR1 is KGHDR and CDR2 SFDVKD. CDR3 length: 14 residues. The J segment lost 10 bases and the V segment lost 3 bases, leaving 6 bases of the junction unmatched. The CDR3 DNA follows: TGTGCCACCAGTGATAGGACAGGGGCGGTGGAGCAGTTCTTC. Translation: CATSDRTGAVEQFF.

This rearrangement joins TRBV19 to TRBJ1-2, with TRBD1 as a possible D gene (6 bases). Trimming removed 7 bases at V and 4 bases at J, with 22 bases between. The germline V gene has CDR1 LNHDA and CDR2 SQIVND (reference sequence). The CDR3 runs 16 residues. The CDR3 DNA reads TGTGCCAGTATCTCCCCTGGGACACCAAGACCCTATGGCTACACCTTC. It specifies CASISPGTPRPYGYTF.

The chain has TRBV25-1 and TRBJ1-5; D call uncertain. V was clipped by 3 bases and J by 4 bases, with 16 bases between them. The CDR3 spans 16 residues. Germline values: CDR1 MGHDK, CDR2 SYGVNS. CDR3 DNA: TGTGCCAGCAGTGACCTCGGAGAGGTGCTTAATCAGCCCCAGCATTTT. Encoded protein: CASSDLGEVLNQPQHF.

The chain carries TRBV28 and TRBJ1-5; TRBD1 agrees at 10 bases. The germline CDR1 and CDR2 sequences are MDHEN and SYDVKM. The CDR3 runs to 15 residues. J lost 9 bases, V lost 6 bases, and 11 bases had no gene match. This CDR3 is CASRRRTGQGTPQHF. CDR3 nucleotide sequence: TGTGCCAGCAGACGTAGGACGGGACAGGGGACGCCCCAGCATTTT.

V usage is TRBV28 and J usage is TRBJ2-2; D remains ambiguous. Per germline, CDR1 MDHEN and CDR2 SYDVKM. Trimming took 4 bases from V and 0 from J, leaving 6 bases between them. The CDR3 is 14 residues long. The CDR3 protein is CASSYISNTGELFF. The CDR3 DNA follows: TGTGCCAGCAGTTACATTTCGAACACCGGGGAGCTGTTTTTT. Variable domain in full (rest from reference TRBV28 and TRBJ2-2): DVKVTQSSRYLVKRTGEKVFLECVQDMDHENMFWYRQDPGLGLRLIYFSYDVKMKEKGDIPEGYSVSREKKERFSLILESASTNQTSMYLCASSYISNTGELFFGEGSRLTVL.

V is TRBV6-4 and J is TRBJ1-5; 8 nucleotides line up with TRBD1. Germline loops: CDR1 MRHNA, CDR2 SNTAGT. This CDR3 region has 15 residues. With V trimmed by 4 bases and J by 6 bases, 8 bases remained unmatched. Here the CDR3 reads CASSVPQGESQPQHF. As DNA, the CDR3 is TGTGCCAGCAGTGTTCCACAGGGGGAGAGTCAGCCCCAGCATTTT.